A selection of T cell receptor beta chains follows, all from one sample in a study of preoperative IRX-2 immunotherapy in early breast cancer. Some clones are missing from TCRdb's copy, which holds only in-frame ones; the method was immunoSEQ multiplex PCR. The data contain fewer than 25,000 clones, about 90% of them seen just once; the ten biggest clones take up 25% to 35%. The sequences come from tumor tissue, collected after IRX-2 immunotherapy. The receptors shown here come from a human donor with breast cancer. Both conserved end residues are part of each CDR3. Fields, in order: V gene, clone size, CDR3 protein. Rows may omit the clone size; those that give it use once, few, many or a size class.

v_gene: TRBV5-1
abundance: once
CDR3aa: CASSADGGDTQYF

v_gene: TRBV2
abundance: -
CDR3aa: CASSDVGGLGETQYF

v_gene: TRBV4-2
abundance: -
CDR3aa: CASSRSTLREKLFF

v_gene: TRBV6-5
abundance: -
CDR3aa: CASRNLGGHTGELFF

v_gene: TRBV6-6
abundance: -
CDR3aa: CASTQGAEPEAFF

v_gene: TRBV10-3
abundance: few
CDR3aa: CAISETGQGYGYTF

v_gene: TRBV4-1
abundance: -
CDR3aa: CASSKYPTSGGDTDTQYF

v_gene: TRBV28
abundance: -
CDR3aa: CASSSSGQGNTEAFF

v_gene: TRBV11-2
abundance: -
CDR3aa: CASGPRMNTEAFF

v_gene: TRBV29-1
abundance: -
CDR3aa: CSVVLGEKLFF

v_gene: TRBV7-3
abundance: -
CDR3aa: CASSLRYGDRGNEKLFF

v_gene: TRBV27
abundance: -
CDR3aa: CASSLLATKETQYF

v_gene: TRBV2
abundance: -
CDR3aa: CASSPINSNQPQHF

v_gene: TRBV19
abundance: once
CDR3aa: CASSIELPAGGMTDTQYF

v_gene: TRBV6-4
abundance: -
CDR3aa: CASSRTSGVDEQFF

v_gene: TRBV19
abundance: -
CDR3aa: CASNRADTVNTEAFF

v_gene: TRBV4-2
abundance: -
CDR3aa: CASSQVWDRGSNQPQHF

v_gene: TRBV4-1
abundance: -
CDR3aa: CASSRASPGGVSNQPQHF

v_gene: TRBV7-9
abundance: -
CDR3aa: CASSQRTGQTQYF

v_gene: TRBV7-2
abundance: few
CDR3aa: CASSRYNEKLFF

v_gene: TRBV4-1
abundance: -
CDR3aa: CASSQYNRESPLHF

v_gene: TRBV6-4
abundance: few
CDR3aa: CASSETGQGNQPQHF

v_gene: TRBV5-4
abundance: -
CDR3aa: CASSAQGNNEQFF

v_gene: TRBV5-5
abundance: once
CDR3aa: CASSLDVQGTEAFF

v_gene: TRBV30
abundance: -
CDR3aa: CGGEAGGFYGYTF

v_gene: TRBV4-2
abundance: -
CDR3aa: CASSQGGASQPQHF

v_gene: TRBV7-6
abundance: -
CDR3aa: CASSPYGTYDGYTF

v_gene: TRBV15
abundance: once
CDR3aa: CATRRGLQETQYF

v_gene: TRBV5-4
abundance: -
CDR3aa: CASHWKETQYF

v_gene: TRBV7-2
abundance: -
CDR3aa: CASSPSPGLSEAFF

v_gene: TRBV5-8
abundance: -
CDR3aa: CASSQEMNTEAFF

v_gene: TRBV10-1
abundance: -
CDR3aa: CASSEGTGTEQFF

v_gene: TRBV10-1
abundance: -
CDR3aa: CASSESLVSRETQYF

v_gene: TRBV5-1
abundance: -
CDR3aa: CASSLERALRDEQFF

v_gene: TRBV7-8
abundance: medium-sized
CDR3aa: CASSLQGANTGELFF

v_gene: TRBV5-1
abundance: -
CDR3aa: CASSLGQGPTYEQYF

v_gene: TRBV11-2
abundance: -
CDR3aa: CASSTSGGRDTEAFF

v_gene: TRBV6-6
abundance: -
CDR3aa: CASSSDTLDGYTF

v_gene: TRBV2
abundance: -
CDR3aa: CASSEIGLADNEQYF

v_gene: TRBV6-8
abundance: few
CDR3aa: CASSYSRDQPQHF

v_gene: TRBV18
abundance: -
CDR3aa: CASSPPGQGTTGELFF

v_gene: TRBV23-1
abundance: -
CDR3aa: CASSQSMESPLHF